This T cell receptor (beta chain) was obtained from a study of CD8+CD57+ T cells in acquired aplastic anemia. About the research overall: Recorded DNA amounts for sorted CD4+ and CD8+ cells had an average of roughly 3.4 ug.

TCR beta VDJ and CDR3 profiles were obtained from a genomic DNA template. TCRdb fed the reads into MiXCR, producing one record per CDR3 protein. The profile shows about 180,000 distinct CDR3 sequences, around 50% of them singletons. Patients selected for sequencing had displayed CD8+CD57+ cell expansion by flow cytometry. There were no patients without severe acquired aplastic anemia. Points on this clonotype: Its target is not known.

Study-wide results and caveats: With respect to CD8+ Simpson's diversity, patients and controls did not differ significantly. Patients and controls shared roughly 31 CD8+ CDR3 sequences, highly expressed in patients.

The source of this sequence is a human donor with aplastic anemia. What was sequenced was sorted CD4+, CD8+, or CD8+CD57+ T cells (not recorded which) from PBMCs.

The CDR3 nucleotides read TGTGCCACCAGTGACCTCGGGACAGGGAACTATGGCTACACCTTC. Its translation is CATSDLGTGNYGYTF. J is TRBJ1-2 and V is TRBV24-1; 9 nucleotides align to TRBD1. The germline gives CDR1 KGHDR, CDR2 SFDVKD. CDR3 size: 15 residues. V gave up 4 bases and J gave up 2 bases; unmatched junction bases: 4.